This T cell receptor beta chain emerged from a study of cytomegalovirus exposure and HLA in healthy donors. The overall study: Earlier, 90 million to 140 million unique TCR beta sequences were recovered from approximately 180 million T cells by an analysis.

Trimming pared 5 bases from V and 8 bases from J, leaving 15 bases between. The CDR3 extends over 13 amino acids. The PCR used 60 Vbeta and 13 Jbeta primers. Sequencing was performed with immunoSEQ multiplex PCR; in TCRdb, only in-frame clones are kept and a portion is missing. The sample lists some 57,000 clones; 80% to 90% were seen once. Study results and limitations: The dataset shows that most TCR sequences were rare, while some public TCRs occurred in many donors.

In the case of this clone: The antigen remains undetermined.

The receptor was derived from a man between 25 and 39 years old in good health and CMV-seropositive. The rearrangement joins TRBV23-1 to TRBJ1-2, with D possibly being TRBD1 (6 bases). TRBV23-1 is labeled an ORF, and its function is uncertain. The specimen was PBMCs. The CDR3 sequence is CASSIRGARGYTF. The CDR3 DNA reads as TGCGCCAGCAGTATCCGGGGGGCCCGGGGCTACACCTTC.